The TCR beta chain described here comes from a study of blood T cell repertoires in COVID-19. Study background: PBMCs, B-cell-depleted T cells, or T cells were the source of the cDNA or gDNA that made up the material.

Repertoires were generated with immunoSEQ multiplex PCR, while TCRdb's copy carries only in-frame clones and drops some. The table shows some 71,000 clones, with roughly 84% occurring only once. This clonotype originated in a woman between 50 and 59 years old with acute or convalescent COVID-19. The sequencing sample was made of peripheral blood.

In nucleotides, the CDR3 is TGTGCCAGCAGTAGGGACATTAGCAATCAGCCCCAGCATTTT. This translates into CASSRDISNQPQHF. The rearrangement uses TRBV7-9 and TRBJ1-5, with D tentatively TRBD1 (6 bases). This CDR3 region has 14 residues. Germline V gene data show CDR1 as SEHNR and CDR2 as FQNEAQ (reference sequence). V was pared by 6 bases and J by 0 bases, with 9 bases between.